The 19 T cell receptor beta chains below come from one sample, sequenced in a study of T cell responses to AZD1222 COVID-19 vaccine. TCRdb's table, derived via immunoSEQ multiplex PCR, lists solely in-frame clones and lacks some. This table has roughly 48,000 clones, about 91% appearing once. The starting material was peripheral blood, obtained 28 days after the second AZD1222 dose. All receptors derive from an adult who received the AZD1222 COVID-19 vaccine.

The rearrangement uses TRBV10-2 and TRBJ1-2, with TRBD1 matching 7 bases. The CDR3 totals 13 residues. Germline loops: CDR1 WSHSY, CDR2 SAAADI. With V trimmed by 6 bases and J by 8 bases, 9 bases remained unmatched. CDR3 in amino acids: CASSPGQTEGYTF. As DNA, the CDR3 is TGCGCCAGCAGCCCGGGACAGACAGAAGGCTACACCTTC.

The rearrangement uses TRBV4-2 and TRBJ2-4, with 7 bases that match TRBD1. Germline V CDR1 and CDR2: LGHNA, YNFKEQ. The CDR3 length is 15 residues. Unmatched junction bases numbered 9, after V lost 3 bases and J lost 7 bases. CDR3 sequence (DNA): TGTGCCAGCAGCCACCTCACAGGGGACAAGAACATTCAGTACTTC. This encodes CASSHLTGDKNIQYF.

A single count supports this clone. The gene calls are TRBV28 and TRBJ2-7; a possible D gene is TRBD2 (6 bases). This CDR3 region has 14 residues. The germline V gene encodes CDR1 MDHEN and CDR2 SYDVKM. V was trimmed by 3 bases and J by 4 bases, leaving 13 bases between them. The CDR3 here is CASSFVMEGYEQYF. The CDR3 coding sequence is TGTGCCAGCAGTTTTGTCATGGAGGGGTACGAGCAGTACTTC.

The V call is TRBV28, the J call TRBJ2-7; D not certain. This CDR3 is 13 amino acids long. The V gene lost 4 bases and the J gene lost 1 base, with 8 bases spanning the gap. CDR1 and CDR2 (germline): MDHEN, SYDVKM. This chain's CDR3 is CASSSGQSYEQYF. The CDR3 nucleotides are TGTGCCAGCAGTTCTGGCCAGTCCTACGAGCAGTACTTC.

The table lists this clone with a count of one. This chain connects TRBV2 to TRBJ1-2; 12 bases line up with TRBD1. The CDR3 extends over 14 amino acids. From germline, CDR1 is SNHLY and CDR2 FYNNEI. Trimming at V came to 6 bases and at J to 5 bases, leaving 4 bases not matched to a gene. For the CDR3, the DNA is TGTGCCAGCAGCGGGACAGGGGGCCGATATGGCTACACCTTC. Its translation is CASSGTGGRYGYTF.

This chain links TRBV5-4 with TRBJ1-2; the D is unclear. The V end lost 0 bases, the J end lost 8 bases, and 11 bases lay between the germline ends. Germline CDR1 reads SGHNT; CDR2 reads YYREEE (reference sequence). This CDR3 is built from 13 residues. CDR3 sequence reads: CASSLERVRGYTF. CDR3 nucleotides: TGTGCCAGCAGCTTGGAAAGGGTGAGGGGCTACACCTTC. Full variable domain (remainder filled in from reference TRBV5-4 and TRBJ1-2): ETGVTQSPTHLIKTRGQQVTLRCSSQSGHNTVSWYQQALGQGPQFIFQYYREEENGRGNFPPRFSGLQFPNYSSELNVNALELDDSALYLCASSLERVRGYTFGSGTRLTVV.

The gene calls are TRBV28 and TRBJ2-7; the D gene is possibly TRBD2 (5 bases). The length of the CDR3 is 16 residues. V gave up 4 bases and J gave up 2 bases, with 18 bases separating them. CDR1 and CDR2 from the germline V gene are MDHEN and SYDVKM. CDR3 DNA sequence: TGTGCCAGCAGTTCCCCCGGACGGGGTCTTACCTACGAGCAGTACTTC. Protein product: CASSSPGRGLTYEQYF.

Only a few counts were recorded for this clone. The CDR3 sequence: CASSSDGAYGYTF. The CDR3 DNA follows: TGTGCCAGCAGTTCGGACGGGGCCTATGGCTACACCTTC. The chain uses TRBV6-5 and TRBJ1-2; D possibly corresponds to TRBD1 (5 bases). V lost 4 bases and J lost 4, with 10 bases in between. This CDR3 is 13 amino acids long. Germline V gives CDR1 MNHEY, CDR2 SVGAGI.

This chain uses TRBV5-6 with TRBJ1-1; D is unresolved. Trimming left V 3 bases short and J 4 bases short, with 7 bases between. Germline V CDR1 and CDR2: SGHDT, YYEEEE. This CDR3 has 12 amino acids. The CDR3 nucleotides are TGTGCCAGCAGCTCCTATTCCACTGAAGCTTTCTTT. This codes for CASSSYSTEAFF. Supplemented by reference TRBV5-6 and TRBJ1-1, the full variable domain reads DAGVTQSPTHLIKTRGQQVTLRCSPKSGHDTVSWYQQALGQGPQFIFQYYEEEERQRGNFPDRFSGHQFPNYSSELNVNALLLGDSALYLCASSSYSTEAFFGQGTRLTVV.

The J gene is TRBJ2-5, the V gene TRBV9; D is possibly TRBD1 or TRBD2 (6 bases each). The CDR3 is 15 residues long. V was trimmed by 4 bases and J by 5 bases, leaving 18 bases between them. Germline V CDR1 and CDR2: SGDLS, YYNGEE. The CDR3 loop reads CASSLTPQGRETQYF. In nucleotides, the CDR3 is TGTGCCAGCAGCCTCACCCCCCAGGGGAGGGAGACCCAGTACTTC.

The chain joins TRBV5-7 to TRBJ1-1; a weak D match, TRBD1 (5 bases). TRBV5-7 is an ORF for which the function is uncertain. Trimming took off 4 bases at V and 8 bases at J, with 9 bases between the two ends. This CDR3 spans 11 amino acids. DNA for the CDR3: TGTGCCAGCAGCCGGAACAGGGAAGCTTTCTTT. It codes for CASSRNREAFF.

This clone was observed a handful of times. The V call is TRBV5-1, the J call TRBJ2-2, with a possible D match to TRBD2 (7 bases). The germline V gene encodes CDR1 SGHRS and CDR2 YFSETQ. V shed 6 bases and J shed 2 bases, with 11 bases lying between them. The CDR3 loop spans 14 amino acids. CDR3 nucleotide sequence: TGCGCCAGCACCACGGGGGGCAACACCGGGGAGCTGTTTTTT. This translates into CASTTGGNTGELFF.

V is TRBV29-1 and J is TRBJ2-1; D may be TRBD2 (7 bases). The germline CDR1 and CDR2 sequences are SQVTM and ANQGSEA. CDR3 size: 13 residues. Trimming left V 8 bases short and J 3 bases short, with 14 bases between. The chain's CDR3 is CSLGGADYNEQFF. The CDR3 bases are TGCAGCCTAGGGGGGGCAGACTACAATGAGCAGTTCTTC.

About this clone: One junction end does not reproduce the germline sequence, and a read error may be involved. The chain uses TRBV6-5 and TRBJ1-2; D gene unclear. Per the germline V gene, CDR1 is MNHEY and CDR2 is SVGAGI. The CDR3 covers 12 residues. In DNA, the CDR3 is TGTGCCAGCAGCCACAAAGGTTTGGCTTGGGGCTTC. Protein: CASSHKGLAWGF.

A single count supports this clone. The V call is TRBV28, the J call TRBJ2-2, with D perhaps matching TRBD2 (7 bases). Germline V gene sequence: CDR1 MDHEN, CDR2 SYDVKM. The CDR3 length is 20 residues. With 4 bases removed from V and 5 bases from J, the gap between germline ends came to 29 bases. CDR3 region: CASSSRWGGGVLLGTGELFF. The CDR3, as DNA: TGTGCCAGCAGTTCCCGTTGGGGGGGCGGAGTCCTCCTAGGGACCGGGGAGCTGTTTTTT.

This chain connects TRBV24-1 to TRBJ2-7, with 7 nucleotides matching TRBD1. The CDR3 length is 14 residues. The germline V gene has CDR1 KGHDR and CDR2 SFDVKD. Germline trimming cut 4 bases from V and 6 bases from J; bases unmatched to any gene: 8. CDR3 coding DNA: TGTGCCACCAGTGACACCGGGACAGCCTTCGAGCAGTACTTC. Amino acid sequence: CATSDTGTAFEQYF.

The chain couples TRBV7-2 to TRBJ2-7; D may be TRBD1 (5 bases). Germline assignment: CDR1 SGHTA and CDR2 FQGNSA. V gave up 0 bases and J gave up 5 bases, with 8 bases separating them. The CDR3 is 13 amino acids. The CDR3 reads CASSLALGDEQYF. CDR3 coding DNA: TGTGCCAGCAGCTTAGCCCTAGGGGACGAGCAGTACTTC.

The gene calls are TRBV18 and TRBJ2-7, with 9 bases lining up with TRBD1. Germline trimming cut 2 bases from V and 2 bases from J; bases unmatched to any gene: 4. The CDR3 extends over 15 amino acids. CDR1 and CDR2 from the germline V gene are KGHSH and LQKENI. The CDR3 protein is CASSPGTGKAYEQYF. The CDR3 region has the DNA TGTGCCAGCTCACCAGGGACAGGGAAGGCCTACGAGCAGTACTTC.

The chain links TRBV2 to TRBJ2-5, with TRBD1 matching over 9 bases. The CDR3 is 14 amino acids. In germline, CDR1 is SNHLY, CDR2 FYNNEI. V lost 6 bases and J lost 3; bases outside the gene matches: 5. CDR3 DNA: TGTGCCAGCAGGCACAGGACAGGGGAAGAGACCCAGTACTTC. Its translation is CASRHRTGEETQYF.